Below are 24 T cell receptor beta chains sequenced from a single sample in a study of cytomegalovirus exposure and HLA in healthy donors. Here immunoSEQ multiplex PCR was the method, and the copy in TCRdb shows in-frame clones only, minus some. This sample yields some 220,000 clones, of which 90% to 95% are seen a single time; 1.1% belongs to the top ten. What was sequenced was PBMCs. The origin of the receptors is a young woman in good health and CMV-seronegative.

A single count supports this clone. V gene TRBV30 combines with J gene TRBJ1-1; D ambiguous. CDR1 and CDR2 from the germline V gene are GTSNPN and SVGIG (reference sequence). Trimming removed 4 bases at V and 5 bases at J, with 14 bases between. This CDR3 has 13 residues. The CDR3 here is CAWTVSPGTEAFF. DNA of the CDR3: TGTGCCTGGACCGTCTCACCGGGGACTGAAGCTTTCTTT.

V and J are TRBV5-5 and TRBJ1-2; D unresolved. The ends were cut back, 2 bases at V and 2 bases at J, with 7 bases in the middle. Germline V CDR1 and CDR2: SGHKS, YYEKEE (reference sequence). The CDR3 extends over 13 amino acids. Here the CDR3 DNA reads TGTGCCAGCAGCTTCTCCGCGAACTATGGCTACACCTTC. This encodes CASSFSANYGYTF.

This clone was seen just once. The chain employs TRBV27 and TRBJ1-1, with D perhaps TRBD1 (6 bases). This CDR3 is built from 16 residues. Trimming removed 6 bases at V and 0 bases at J, with 17 bases between. Germline CDR1 MNHEY, CDR2 SMNVEV (reference sequence). The CDR3 here is CASSPRTDSMNTEAFF. For the CDR3, the DNA is TGTGCCAGCAGCCCTAGGACAGATAGCATGAACACTGAAGCTTTCTTT.

The chain uses TRBV7-9 and TRBJ1-1; 10 bases agree with TRBD1. Germline CDR1 reads SEHNR; CDR2 reads FQNEAQ (reference sequence). The CDR3 is 15 amino acids. Trimming at V came to 4 bases and at J to 7 bases, leaving 9 bases not matched to a gene. This CDR3 reads CASSSNGQGDLEAFF. For the CDR3, the DNA is TGTGCCAGCAGCTCCAATGGACAGGGGGACCTTGAAGCTTTCTTT.

The genes are TRBV27 and TRBJ1-5; 9 bases are a match to TRBD1. The CDR3 loop spans 15 amino acids. Trimming at V came to 3 bases and at J to 3 bases, leaving 3 bases not matched to a gene. Germline-derived CDR1 and CDR2 are MNHEY and SMNVEV (reference sequence). This CDR3 reads CASSFGQGYNQPQHF. CDR3 in DNA: TGTGCCAGCAGTTTCGGACAGGGGTACAATCAGCCCCAGCATTTT.

The V gene is TRBV6-5, the J gene TRBJ2-3, with TRBD2 identical over 10 bases. CDR3 length equals 14 residues. Trimming cost V 7 bases and J 5 bases; bases outside gene matches: 6. Germline V gives CDR1 MNHEY, CDR2 SVGAGI. In DNA form, the CDR3 reads TGTGCCAGCAAGCGGGAGGGCGGCATAGATACGCAGTATTTT. Encoded protein: CASKREGGIDTQYF.

The chain joins TRBV19 to TRBJ1-2; D remains unclear. The CDR3 length is 15 residues. Germline V gene sequence: CDR1 LNHDA, CDR2 SQIVND (reference sequence). V was pared by 1 base and J by 4 bases, with 13 bases between. Written as DNA, the CDR3 is TGTGCCAGTAGTATAGGAGGAAGTCGGTTCTATGGCTACACCTTC. As protein: CASSIGGSRFYGYTF.

The chain employs TRBV19 and TRBJ1-5, with 9 bases lining up with TRBD1. Trimming removed 4 bases from V and 6 bases from J; junction bases left unmatched: 7. Germline-derived CDR1 and CDR2 are LNHDA and SQIVND (reference sequence). CDR3 size: 15 residues. CDR3 amino acids: CASSNYRGRGQPQHF. In DNA form, the CDR3 reads TGTGCCAGTAGTAATTACAGGGGGCGCGGTCAGCCCCAGCATTTT.

This clone appeared once. This rearrangement joins TRBV29-1 to TRBJ2-1; 9 bases are a match to TRBD1. Germline loops: CDR1 SQVTM, CDR2 ANQGSEA. CDR3 length: 15 residues. V shed 7 bases, J shed 12 bases, and the junction held 19 bases outside the gene matches. The CDR3 coding sequence is TGCAGCGCGGACCCCGGACTGGGACAGGGAATAGGGCAGTTCTTC. It specifies CSADPGLGQGIGQFF.

The chain has TRBV28 and TRBJ2-7; possible D gene TRBD2, 6 bases. Trimming cost V 3 bases and J 2 bases, with 17 bases left between them. CDR3 length: 16 residues. Germline V gene data show CDR1 as MDHEN and CDR2 as SYDVKM. The DNA for the CDR3 is TGTGCCAGCAGTTTCGAACTCGCCGGGGGAGCCTACGAGCAGTACTTC. Amino acid sequence: CASSFELAGGAYEQYF.

This sequence joins TRBV6-5 and TRBJ2-1; 7 bases agree with TRBD2. The germline gives CDR1 MNHEY, CDR2 SVGAGI. The CDR3 is 15 amino acids. With 9 bases clipped from V and 6 bases from J, the junction kept 14 bases outside the gene matches. CDR3 nucleotide sequence: TGTGCCAGTCGGTCTTGGCGGGAGTCTCCCAATGAGCAGTTCTTC. This translates into CASRSWRESPNEQFF.

The chain uses TRBV11-2 and TRBJ2-2; tentative D call: TRBD1 (6 bases). The CDR3 contains 19 residues. Trimming removed 7 bases at V and 6 bases at J, with 30 bases between. Germline V gene lookup returns CDR1 SGHAT and CDR2 FQNNGV. DNA for the CDR3: TGTGCCAGCAACCCGCCCCCTCATATAACAGGGTATCCCGCCGGGGAGCTGTTTTTT. Translating gives CASNPPPHITGYPAGELFF.

The genes are TRBV7-2 and TRBJ2-5, with D unresolved. In germline, CDR1 is SGHTA, CDR2 FQGNSA. The CDR3 contains 15 residues. V was clipped by 1 base and J by 7 bases, with 16 bases between them. The DNA of the CDR3 is TGTGCCAGCAGCTTAGATACTCCGGGTCGAGGGACCCAGTACTTC. It specifies CASSLDTPGRGTQYF.

The rearrangement joins TRBV6-5 to TRBJ2-7; TRBD2 might be the D (5 bases). The CDR3 runs to 13 residues. Germline V lookup: CDR1 MNHEY, CDR2 SVGAGI. Between the trimmed V and J ends, which lost 6 bases and 0 bases, there was a span of 9 bases. The CDR3 sequence: CASRLGISYEQYF. CDR3 sequence (DNA): TGTGCCAGCAGGCTCGGGATCTCCTACGAGCAGTACTTC.

The V call is TRBV11-2, the J call TRBJ1-4, with D perhaps matching TRBD1 (6 bases). The CDR3 has 17 amino acids. Trimming cost V 4 bases and J 5 bases, with 20 bases left between them. The germline V gene encodes CDR1 SGHAT and CDR2 FQNNGV. CDR3 protein: CASSSSRDTERNEKLFF. The CDR3 DNA sequence: TGTGCCAGCAGCTCCAGCCGGGACACGGAAAGGAATGAAAAACTGTTTTTT. Combining the CDR3 with reference TRBV11-2 and TRBJ1-4 gives the whole variable domain EAGVAQSPRYKIIEKRQSVAFWCNPISGHATLYWYQQILGQGPKLLIQFQNNGVVDDSQLPKDRFSAERLKGVDSTLKIQPAKLEDSAVYLCASSSSRDTERNEKLFFGSGTQLSVL.

The J gene is TRBJ1-1, the V gene TRBV19, with D maybe TRBD1 (5 bases). V lost 2 bases to trimming and J lost 4 bases, with 11 bases between them. Germline V gene data show CDR1 as LNHDA and CDR2 as SQIVND (reference sequence). This CDR3 contains 14 residues. As DNA, the CDR3 is TGTGCCAGTAGTATAAGTAGTAGGGGCACTGAAGCTTTCTTT. Translating gives CASSISSRGTEAFF.

The chain carries TRBV28 and TRBJ1-1; 9 positions agree with TRBD1. The V gene end was trimmed by 6 bases and the J gene end by 4 bases; junction bases not matched to a gene: 9. From germline, CDR1 is MDHEN and CDR2 SYDVKM. The CDR3 covers 15 residues. CDR3 residues: CASRDRGPRFTEAFF. The CDR3 DNA reads as TGTGCCAGCAGGGACAGGGGCCCTCGCTTCACTGAAGCTTTCTTT.

The chain joins TRBV7-9 to TRBJ2-7; 8 bases align to TRBD2. The CDR3 totals 17 residues. The J segment lost 5 bases and the V segment lost 1 base, leaving 13 bases of the junction unmatched. Germline CDR1 is SEHNR and CDR2 is FQNEAQ (reference sequence). The CDR3 sequence is CASSLVAVGTRSNEQYF. CDR3 in DNA: TGTGCCAGCAGCTTAGTGGCAGTTGGGACTAGAAGTAACGAGCAGTACTTC.

The sample holds a few counts of this clone. V and J are TRBV25-1 and TRBJ1-2; TRBD1 matches at 9 bases. V lost 3 bases, J lost 8 bases, and 10 bases stayed unmatched. Germline-derived CDR1 and CDR2 are MGHDK and SYGVNS. CDR3 length equals 15 residues. The DNA for the CDR3 is TGTGCCAGCAGTGAGTCCCCGGGACAGGGATTCGGCTACACCTTC. Translated: CASSESPGQGFGYTF.

The chain couples TRBV18 to TRBJ1-4; tentative D call: TRBD1 (6 bases). CDR3 length: 14 amino acids. The ends were cut back, 3 bases at V and 8 bases at J, with 13 bases in the middle. Germline V lookup: CDR1 KGHSH, CDR2 LQKENI. CDR3 sequence reads: CASSPNRAGEKLFF. Written as DNA, the CDR3 is TGTGCCAGCTCACCCAACAGGGCCGGGGAAAAACTGTTTTTT. Supplemented by reference TRBV18 and TRBJ1-4, the full variable domain reads NAGVMQNPRHLVRRRGQEARLRCSPMKGHSHVYWYRQLPEEGLKFMVYLQKENIIDESGMPKERFSAEFPKEGPSILRIQQVVRGDSAAYFCASSPNRAGEKLFFGSGTQLSVL.

The gene calls are TRBV4-1 and TRBJ1-1, with D possibly matching TRBD1 (6 bases). Trimming shortened V by 5 bases and J by 0 bases, and 10 bases separated the two germline ends. Germline lookup yields CDR1 MGHRA and CDR2 YSYEKL. The CDR3 has 14 residues. CDR3 nucleotides: TGCGCCAGCAGCGGGACAACTATGAACACTGAAGCTTTCTTT. Translation gives CASSGTTMNTEAFF.

The chain links TRBV5-1 to TRBJ2-2; D unresolved. CDR3 size: 15 residues. The germline V gene has CDR1 SGHRS and CDR2 YFSETQ. Between the trimmed V and J ends, which lost 6 bases and 1 base, there was a span of 13 bases. CDR3 bases: TGCGCCAGCACTGATGGCAGTCTGAACACCGGGGAGCTGTTTTTT. The encoded protein is CASTDGSLNTGELFF.

The V and J genes are TRBV21-1 and TRBJ1-2; whether TRBD1, the table's D call, matches the DNA was not checked. TRBV21-1 is noted as a pseudogene. The CDR3 length is 22 residues. The CDR3 is CASSKVPYLLGQGPTPDYGYTF. CDR3 coding DNA: TGTGCCAGCAGCAAAGTCCCATATTTACTGGGACAGGGTCCCACTCCGGACTATGGCTACACCTTC.

J is TRBJ2-7 and V is TRBV5-1; weak D call: TRBD2 (7 bases). The CDR3 length is 14 residues. The V end lost 3 bases, the J end lost 7 bases, and 17 bases lay between the germline ends. In germline, CDR1 is SGHRS, CDR2 YFSETQ. CDR3 region: CASSSAGALGEQYF. CDR3 sequence (DNA): TGCGCCAGCAGCTCGGCGGGGGCCCTAGGAGAGCAGTACTTC.